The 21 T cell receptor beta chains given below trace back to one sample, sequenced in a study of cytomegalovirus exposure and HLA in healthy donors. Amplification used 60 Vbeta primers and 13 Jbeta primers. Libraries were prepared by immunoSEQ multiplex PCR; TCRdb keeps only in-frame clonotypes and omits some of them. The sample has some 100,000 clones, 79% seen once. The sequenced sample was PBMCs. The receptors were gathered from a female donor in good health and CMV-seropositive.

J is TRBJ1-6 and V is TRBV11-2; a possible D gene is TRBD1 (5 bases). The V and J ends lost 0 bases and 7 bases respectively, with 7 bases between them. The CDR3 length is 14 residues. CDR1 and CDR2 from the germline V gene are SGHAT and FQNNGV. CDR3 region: CASSLEAGNSPLHF. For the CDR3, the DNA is TGTGCCAGCAGCTTAGAGGCAGGGAATTCACCCCTCCACTTT. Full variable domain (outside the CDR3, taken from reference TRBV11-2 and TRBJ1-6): EAGVAQSPRYKIIEKRQSVAFWCNPISGHATLYWYQQILGQGPKLLIQFQNNGVVDDSQLPKDRFSAERLKGVDSTLKIQPAKLEDSAVYLCASSLEAGNSPLHFGNGTRLTVT.

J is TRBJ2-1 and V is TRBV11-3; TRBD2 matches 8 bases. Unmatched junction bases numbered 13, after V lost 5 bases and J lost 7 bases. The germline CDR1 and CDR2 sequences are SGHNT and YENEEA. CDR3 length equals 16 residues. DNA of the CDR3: TGTGCCAGCAGCCACCATACCCGGGGGGGCGGGAATGAGCAGTTCTTC. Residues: CASSHHTRGGGNEQFF.

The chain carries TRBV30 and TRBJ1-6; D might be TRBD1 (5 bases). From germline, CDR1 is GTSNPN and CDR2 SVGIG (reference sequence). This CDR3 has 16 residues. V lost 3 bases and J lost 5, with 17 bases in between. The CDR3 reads CAWRPWGQEDNSPLHF. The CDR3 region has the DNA TGTGCCTGGAGGCCTTGGGGCCAGGAAGATAATTCACCCCTCCACTTT.

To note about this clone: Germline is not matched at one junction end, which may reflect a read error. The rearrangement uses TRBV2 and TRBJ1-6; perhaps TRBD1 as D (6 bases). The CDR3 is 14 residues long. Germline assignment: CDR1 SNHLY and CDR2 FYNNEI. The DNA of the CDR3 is TGTGCCAGCAGTGATGGACAGTCAAATTCACTCCTCCACTTT. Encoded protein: CASSDGQSNSLLHF.

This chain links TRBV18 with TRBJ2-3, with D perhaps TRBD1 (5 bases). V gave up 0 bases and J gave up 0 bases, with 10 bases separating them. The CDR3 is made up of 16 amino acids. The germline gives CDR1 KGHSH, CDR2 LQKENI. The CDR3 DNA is TGTGCCAGCTCACCACCAGGGGTGAGGAGCACAGATACGCAGTATTTT. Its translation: CASSPPGVRSTDTQYF.

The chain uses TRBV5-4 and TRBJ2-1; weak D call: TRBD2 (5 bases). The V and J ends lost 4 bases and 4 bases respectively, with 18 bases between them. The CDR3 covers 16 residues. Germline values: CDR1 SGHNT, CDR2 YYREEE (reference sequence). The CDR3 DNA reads TGTGCCAGCAGCCCCCGATTAGCGACCGTTTACAATGAGCAGTTCTTC. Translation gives CASSPRLATVYNEQFF.

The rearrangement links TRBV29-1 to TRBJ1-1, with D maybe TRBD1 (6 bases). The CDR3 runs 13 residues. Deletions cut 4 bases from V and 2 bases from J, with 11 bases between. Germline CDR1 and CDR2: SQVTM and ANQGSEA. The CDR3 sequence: CSVVWTVNTEAFF. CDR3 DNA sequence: TGCAGCGTTGTCTGGACAGTCAACACTGAAGCTTTCTTT.

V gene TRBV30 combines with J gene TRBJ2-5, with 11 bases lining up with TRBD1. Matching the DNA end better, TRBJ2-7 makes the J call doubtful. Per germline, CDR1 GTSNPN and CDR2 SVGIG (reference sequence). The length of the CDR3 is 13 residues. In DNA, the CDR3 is TGTGCCTGGAGCGCGGACAGGGGGCGCGAGCAGTACTTC. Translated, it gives CAWSADRGREQYF.

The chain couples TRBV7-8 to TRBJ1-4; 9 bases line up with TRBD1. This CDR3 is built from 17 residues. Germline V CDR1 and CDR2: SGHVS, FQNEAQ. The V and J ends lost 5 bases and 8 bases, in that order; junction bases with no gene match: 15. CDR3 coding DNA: TGTGCCAGCAGCCTTAACCCGGGACAGGGCTCGAGAGAAAAACTGTTTTTT. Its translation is CASSLNPGQGSREKLFF.

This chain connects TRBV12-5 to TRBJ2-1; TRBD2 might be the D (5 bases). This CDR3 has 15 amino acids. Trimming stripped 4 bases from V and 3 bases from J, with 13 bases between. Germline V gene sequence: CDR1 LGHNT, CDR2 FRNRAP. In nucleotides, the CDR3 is TGTGCTAGTGGTTCCCACCTACTAGTCTACAATGAGCAGTTCTTC. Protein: CASGSHLLVYNEQFF.

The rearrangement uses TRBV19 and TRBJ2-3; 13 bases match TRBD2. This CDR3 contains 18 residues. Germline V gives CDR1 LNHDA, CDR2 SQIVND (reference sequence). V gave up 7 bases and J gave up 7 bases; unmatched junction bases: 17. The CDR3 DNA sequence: TGTGCCAGTACCAACGAAATTGGGACTAGCGGGATGAGGAATACGCAGTATTTT. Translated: CASTNEIGTSGMRNTQYF.

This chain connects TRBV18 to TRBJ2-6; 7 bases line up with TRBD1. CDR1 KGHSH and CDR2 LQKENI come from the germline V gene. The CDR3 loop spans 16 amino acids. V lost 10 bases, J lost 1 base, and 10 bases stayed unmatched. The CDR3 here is CAMAGTVQSGANVLTF. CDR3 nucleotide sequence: TGTGCCATGGCCGGGACAGTGCAGTCTGGGGCCAACGTCCTGACTTTC.

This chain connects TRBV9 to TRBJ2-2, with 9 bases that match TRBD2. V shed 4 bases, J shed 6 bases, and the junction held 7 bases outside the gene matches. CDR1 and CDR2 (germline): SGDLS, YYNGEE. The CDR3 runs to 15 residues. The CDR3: CASSTRASGAGELFF. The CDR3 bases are TGTGCCAGCAGCACCCGGGCTAGCGGGGCCGGGGAGCTGTTTTTT.

The CDR3 loop is CAWSESLRGQPQHF. The CDR3 coding sequence is TGTGCCTGGAGCGAAAGTCTCCGCGGTCAGCCCCAGCATTTT. V usage is TRBV30 and J usage is TRBJ1-5; D not resolved. In germline, CDR1 is GTSNPN, CDR2 SVGIG (reference sequence). Trimming pared 3 bases from V and 6 bases from J, leaving 15 bases between. This CDR3 is 14 amino acids long.

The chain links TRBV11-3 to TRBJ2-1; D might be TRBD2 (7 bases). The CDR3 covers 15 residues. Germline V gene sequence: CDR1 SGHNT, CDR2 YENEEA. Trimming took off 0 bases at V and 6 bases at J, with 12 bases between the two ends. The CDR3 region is CASSLEEAGANEQFF. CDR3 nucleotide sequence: TGTGCCAGCAGCTTAGAAGAGGCGGGGGCCAATGAGCAGTTCTTC.

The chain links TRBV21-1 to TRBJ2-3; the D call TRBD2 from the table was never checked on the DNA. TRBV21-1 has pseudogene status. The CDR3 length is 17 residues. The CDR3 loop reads CASTIFRTSGRADTQYF. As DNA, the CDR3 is TGTGCCAGCACCATTTTCCGGACTAGCGGGAGGGCAGATACGCAGTATTTT.

CDR3 region: CASRREGHTEAFF. CDR3 nucleotide sequence: TGTGCCAGTAGGAGGGAGGGTCACACTGAAGCTTTCTTT. The chain is built from TRBV19 and TRBJ1-1; D ambiguous. Germline CDR1 LNHDA, CDR2 SQIVND (reference sequence). CDR3 length: 13 residues. V shed 6 bases and J shed 3 bases, with 11 bases lying between them.

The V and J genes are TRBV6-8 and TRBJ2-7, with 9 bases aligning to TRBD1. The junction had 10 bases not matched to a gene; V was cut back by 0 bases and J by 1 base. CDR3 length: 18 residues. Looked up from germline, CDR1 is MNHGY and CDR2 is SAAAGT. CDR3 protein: CASSYSVLGQGFSYEQYF. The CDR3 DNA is TGTGCCAGCAGTTACTCGGTCCTTGGACAGGGGTTTTCCTACGAGCAGTACTTC.

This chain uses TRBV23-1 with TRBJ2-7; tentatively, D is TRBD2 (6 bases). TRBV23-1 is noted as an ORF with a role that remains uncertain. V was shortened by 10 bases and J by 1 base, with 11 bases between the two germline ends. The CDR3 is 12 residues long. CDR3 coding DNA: TGCGCCAAGCTAGGGACTTCCTACGAGCAGTACTTC. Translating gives CAKLGTSYEQYF.

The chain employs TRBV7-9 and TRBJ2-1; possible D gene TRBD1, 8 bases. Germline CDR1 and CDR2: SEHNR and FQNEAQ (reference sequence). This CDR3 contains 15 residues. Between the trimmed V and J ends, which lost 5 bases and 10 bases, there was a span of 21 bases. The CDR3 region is CASSPRGASGGEQFF. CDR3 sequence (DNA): TGTGCCAGCAGCCCCCGGGGGGCCTCAGGGGGCGAGCAGTTCTTC.

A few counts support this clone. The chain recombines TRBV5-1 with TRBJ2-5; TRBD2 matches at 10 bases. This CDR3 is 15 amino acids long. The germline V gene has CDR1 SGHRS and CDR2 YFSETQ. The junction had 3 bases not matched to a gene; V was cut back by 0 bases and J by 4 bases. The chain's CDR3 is CASSLDSGRRETQYF. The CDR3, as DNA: TGCGCCAGCAGCTTGGATAGCGGGAGGAGAGAGACCCAGTACTTC.